The entry that follows covers one T cell receptor beta chain sequence. Its antigen is still unknown. The sample comes from a study of long-term antiretroviral therapy in people with HIV. Each donor had at least one pre-ART and at least two post-ART PBMC samples. This CDR3 region has 13 residues. Germline loops: CDR1 SGDLS, CDR2 YYNGEE. The V gene lost 7 bases and the J gene lost 7 bases, with 12 bases spanning the gap. Study-level findings and limits: Although diversity increased after ART, it remained lower than in transplant donor controls.

Run at survey level, the immunoSEQ assay was version v3.0. Only in-frame clones appear in the TCRdb table, and some are missing; sequencing was by immunoSEQ multiplex PCR. The sample contains around 23,000 clones, about 80% of which appear only once. The chain combines TRBV9 with TRBJ1-6; a possible D gene is TRBD1 (6 bases). This receptor was taken from a man aged 35 to 55 with HIV. The sample here was unsorted PBMCs, taken 0.5 years before starting antiretroviral therapy. The CDR3 sequence: CASGATGNSPLHF. The CDR3 DNA is TGTGCCAGCGGTGCTACAGGGAATTCACCCCTCCACTTT.